The sequence of this T cell receptor beta chain was determined in a study of T cell changes during pregnancy in multiple sclerosis. The CDR3 is made up of 15 amino acids. Trimming pared 6 bases from V and 8 bases from J, leaving 20 bases between. The germline CDR1 and CDR2 sequences are SNHLY and FYNNEI. This clone was detected a few times. This table comes from immunoSEQ multiplex PCR, and its TCRdb copy is limited to in-frame clones, with some not included. This sample has under 110,000 clones; about 90% occur once, and the top ten carry 1.5% to 2%. J is TRBJ2-1 and V is TRBV2; unclear D gene. The receptor's source is a female donor with multiple sclerosis, enrolled in a pregnancy study. Sequenced material: peripheral blood, taken before pregnancy. CDR3 coding DNA: TGTGCCAGCAGCACCCCCCGAGTAGCTAAGGATGAGCAGTTCTTC. Its translation is CASSTPRVAKDEQFF.